This T cell receptor (beta chain) derives from a study of blood T cell repertoires in COVID-19. Source study methods: Estimation of nucleated cell counts was performed using reference gene primer amplification. Data came from immunoSEQ multiplex PCR; TCRdb stores just in-frame clones and leaves some out. V and J calls and clone size come straight from that table; D and trimming were deduced from the DNA. This sample yields 30,000 to 35,000 clones, of which approximately 89% are seen a single time; under 30% belongs to the top ten. Germline values: CDR1 ENHRY, CDR2 SYGVKD. This CDR3 is 14 amino acids long. The V segment lost 6 bases and the J segment 4 bases; nucleotides outside the gene matches: 8.

Sequenced input: peripheral blood. The receptor's source is an older man with acute or convalescent COVID-19. The gene calls are TRBV10-3 and TRBJ1-1; 7 bases are a match to TRBD1. The CDR3 DNA sequence: TGTGCCATCAGGATAGACAGGGAAGGCACTGAAGCTTTCTTT. Its translation: CAIRIDREGTEAFF.